This T cell receptor (beta chain) came from a study of beta chain features in type 1 diabetes. In total, each donor contributed a single heparinised blood draw that averaged about 110 mL. Researchers reported sorting CD4+ naive, central memory, regulatory and stem cell-like memory cells via CD45RO/CCR7/CD25/CD127/CD95/CD27. In all sorted populations, purity surpassed 98%. Trimming stripped 4 bases from V and 3 bases from J, with 13 bases between. The germline gives CDR1 MDHEN, CDR2 SYDVKM. CDR3 size: 14 residues. This clone came up a few times. The target antigen is unknown. Expressed TCRB transcripts were sequenced, since all the RNA that had been isolated was reverse transcribed. The data were produced by immunoSEQ multiplex PCR, yet TCRdb's version contains in-frame clones alone and is incomplete. The data contain over 150,000 clones, about a tenth of them singletons. Study-level results: Amplification by PCR could prefer shorter templates, with the same effect in patients and controls. Type 1 diabetes patients showed a moderate but significant shortening of TCRB CDR3s in all four CD4+ subsets.

The sequencing input was central memory CD4+ T cells from blood. The TCR originated in a man aged 25-40 years with type 1 diabetes. The rearrangement joins TRBV28 to TRBJ2-7; no firm D call. The CDR3 nucleotides read TGTGCCAGCAGTTCCCCGGGTAGTATCTACGAGCAGTACTTC. It codes for CASSSPGSIYEQYF.